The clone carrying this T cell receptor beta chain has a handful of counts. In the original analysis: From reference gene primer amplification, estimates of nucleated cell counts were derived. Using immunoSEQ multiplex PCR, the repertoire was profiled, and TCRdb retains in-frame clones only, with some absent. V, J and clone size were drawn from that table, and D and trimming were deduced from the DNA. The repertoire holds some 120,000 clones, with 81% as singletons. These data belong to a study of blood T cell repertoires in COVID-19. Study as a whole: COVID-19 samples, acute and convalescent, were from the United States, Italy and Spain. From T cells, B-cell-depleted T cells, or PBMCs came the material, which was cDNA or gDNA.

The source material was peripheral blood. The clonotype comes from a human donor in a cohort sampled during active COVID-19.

Written as DNA, the CDR3 is TGTGCCAGCAGCGAATCCGGGACAGGGAACGAGCAGTACTTC. This sequence encodes CASSESGTGNEQYF. The V gene is TRBV9, the J gene TRBJ2-7, with 9 bases aligning to TRBD1. The germline V gene has CDR1 SGDLS and CDR2 YYNGEE. The CDR3 spans 14 residues. With 3 bases clipped from V and 5 bases from J, the junction kept 6 bases outside the gene matches.